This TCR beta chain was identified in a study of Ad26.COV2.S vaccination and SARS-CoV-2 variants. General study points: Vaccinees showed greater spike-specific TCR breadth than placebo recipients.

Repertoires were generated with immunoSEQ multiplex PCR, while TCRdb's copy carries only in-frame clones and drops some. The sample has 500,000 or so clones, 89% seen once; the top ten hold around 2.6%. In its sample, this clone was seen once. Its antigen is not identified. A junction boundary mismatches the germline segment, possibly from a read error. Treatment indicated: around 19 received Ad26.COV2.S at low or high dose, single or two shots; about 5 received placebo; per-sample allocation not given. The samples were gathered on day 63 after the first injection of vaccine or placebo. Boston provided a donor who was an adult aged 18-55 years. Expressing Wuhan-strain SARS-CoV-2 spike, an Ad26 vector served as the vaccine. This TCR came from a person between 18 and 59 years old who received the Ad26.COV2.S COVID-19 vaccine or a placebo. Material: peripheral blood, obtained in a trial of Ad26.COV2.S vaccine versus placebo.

The CDR3, as DNA: TGTGCTCGTGGGGGGGGGCTCCCAGGGACCTATGGCTACACCTTC. It specifies CARGGGLPGTYGYTF. The V gene is TRBV12-5, the J gene TRBJ1-2; tentative D call: TRBD1 (6 bases). CDR1 and CDR2 from the germline V gene are LGHNT and FRNRAP. This CDR3 is 15 amino acids long.